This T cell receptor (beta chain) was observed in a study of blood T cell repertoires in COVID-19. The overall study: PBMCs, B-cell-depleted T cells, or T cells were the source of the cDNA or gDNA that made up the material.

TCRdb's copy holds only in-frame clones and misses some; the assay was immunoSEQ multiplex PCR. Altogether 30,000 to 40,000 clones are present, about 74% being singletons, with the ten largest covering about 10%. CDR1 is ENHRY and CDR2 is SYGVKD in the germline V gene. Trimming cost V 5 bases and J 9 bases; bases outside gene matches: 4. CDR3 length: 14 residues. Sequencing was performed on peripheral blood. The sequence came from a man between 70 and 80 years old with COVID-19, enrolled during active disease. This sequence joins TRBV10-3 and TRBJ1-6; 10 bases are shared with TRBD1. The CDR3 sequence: CAISKGTGVSPLHF. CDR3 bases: TGTGCCATCAGTAAAGGGACAGGGGTTTCACCCCTCCACTTT.